The clone carrying this T cell receptor beta chain was recorded many times. This entry belongs to a study of T cells after yellow fever vaccination. V lost 0 bases and J lost 2, with 11 bases in between. CDR3 length: 15 residues. Germline V gene lookup returns CDR1 LGHNA and CDR2 YSLEER. TCRdb reprocessed the 5' RACE reads with MiXCR, giving one entry per CDR3 protein. The table includes approximately 240,000 distinct CDR3 sequences, approximately 3.6% detected once. This chain links TRBV4-3 with TRBJ2-7, with D tentatively TRBD2 (6 bases). The sequenced sample was PBMCs, obtained 15 days after the yellow fever booster vaccination. The TCR originated in a man between 18 and 35 years old who received the YFV17D yellow fever vaccine. CDR3 region: CASSQDRDWTYEQYF. CDR3 DNA: TGCGCCAGCAGCCAAGATCGGGACTGGACCTACGAGCAGTACTTC.